Presented here are 5 T cell receptor beta chains from one specimen sequenced in a study of blood T cell repertoires in COVID-19. Generated by immunoSEQ multiplex PCR, the TCRdb table keeps only in-frame clones and is missing some. The repertoire has around 140,000 clones, 87% of them found once; the top ten carry 0.8% to 0.95%. The sequenced sample was peripheral blood. These receptors originate from a woman aged 50 to 60 with acute or convalescent COVID-19.

The chain recombines TRBV9 with TRBJ1-1; D is unclear. The V gene's germline CDR1 is SGDLS and CDR2 YYNGEE. The length of the CDR3 is 14 residues. V was clipped by 0 bases and J by 7 bases, with 13 bases between them. This CDR3 is CASSVAGSSHEAFF. CDR3 DNA sequence: TGTGCCAGCAGCGTAGCGGGTAGCTCCCATGAAGCTTTCTTT.

The chain couples TRBV7-2 to TRBJ2-1; no clear D. Germline V lookup: CDR1 SGHTA, CDR2 FQGNSA. Trimming stripped 1 base from V and 0 bases from J, with 10 bases between. There are 16 residues in the CDR3. CDR3 nucleotides: TGTGCCAGCAGCTTAGAACTGATGAGCTCCTACAATGAGCAGTTCTTC. This gives the protein CASSLELMSSYNEQFF.

The gene calls are TRBV6-5 and TRBJ1-5; 8 nucleotides line up with TRBD1. Looked up from germline, CDR1 is MNHEY and CDR2 is SVGAGI. The CDR3 length is 15 residues. V was clipped by 7 bases and J by 6 bases; unmatched bases: 11. The CDR3 nucleotides are TGTGCCAGCACCTTTGGGCAGGGGGCTACTCAGCCCCAGCATTTT. Protein sequence: CASTFGQGATQPQHF.

The V and J genes are TRBV29-1 and TRBJ1-4; the D gene is possibly TRBD1 (5 bases). Per the germline V gene, CDR1 is SQVTM and CDR2 is ANQGSEA. CDR3 length: 13 residues. V was pared by 6 bases and J by 8 bases, with 16 bases between. CDR3 protein: CSVPGPSTEKLFF. CDR3 coding DNA: TGCAGCGTCCCAGGGCCCTCTACGGAAAAACTGTTTTTT.

The CDR3 nucleotides are TGTGCCAGCTCACCTTTGGGCCATAGCAATCAGCCCCAGCATTTT. Translating it yields CASSPLGHSNQPQHF. The V call is TRBV18, the J call TRBJ1-5, with unresolved D. CDR3 length equals 15 residues. Per germline, CDR1 KGHSH and CDR2 LQKENI. With 3 bases removed from V and 0 bases from J, the gap between germline ends came to 9 bases.